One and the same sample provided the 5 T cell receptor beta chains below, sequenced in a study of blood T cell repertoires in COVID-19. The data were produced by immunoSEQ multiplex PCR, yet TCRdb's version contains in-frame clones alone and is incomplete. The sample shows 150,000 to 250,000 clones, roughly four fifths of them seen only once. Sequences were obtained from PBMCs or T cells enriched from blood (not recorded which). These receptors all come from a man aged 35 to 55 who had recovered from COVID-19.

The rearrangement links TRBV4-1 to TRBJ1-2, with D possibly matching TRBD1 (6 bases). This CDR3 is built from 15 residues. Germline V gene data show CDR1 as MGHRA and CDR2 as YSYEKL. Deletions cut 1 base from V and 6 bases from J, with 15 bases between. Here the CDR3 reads CASSQVSGGADGYTF. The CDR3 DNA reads TGCGCCAGCAGCCAAGTTAGCGGGGGCGCAGATGGCTACACCTTC.

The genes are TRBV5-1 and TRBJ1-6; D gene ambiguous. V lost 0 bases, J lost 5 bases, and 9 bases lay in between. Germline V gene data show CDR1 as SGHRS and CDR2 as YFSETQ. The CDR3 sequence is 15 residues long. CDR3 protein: CASSLAGIDNSPLHF. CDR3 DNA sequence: TGCGCCAGCAGCTTGGCCGGGATAGATAATTCACCCCTCCACTTT.

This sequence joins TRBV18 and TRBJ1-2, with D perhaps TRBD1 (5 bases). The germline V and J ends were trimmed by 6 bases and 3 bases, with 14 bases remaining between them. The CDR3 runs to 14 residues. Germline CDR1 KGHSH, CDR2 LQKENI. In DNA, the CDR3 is TGTGCCAGCTCGTCCGGGGGTGTCGACTATGGCTACACCTTC. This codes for CASSSGGVDYGYTF.

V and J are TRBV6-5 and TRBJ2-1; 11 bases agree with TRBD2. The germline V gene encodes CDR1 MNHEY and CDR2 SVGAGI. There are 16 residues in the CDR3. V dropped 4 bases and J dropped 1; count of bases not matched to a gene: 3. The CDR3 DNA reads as TGTGCCAGCAGTTTTAGCGGGGGGGCGTCCTACAATGAGCAGTTCTTC. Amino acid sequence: CASSFSGGASYNEQFF.

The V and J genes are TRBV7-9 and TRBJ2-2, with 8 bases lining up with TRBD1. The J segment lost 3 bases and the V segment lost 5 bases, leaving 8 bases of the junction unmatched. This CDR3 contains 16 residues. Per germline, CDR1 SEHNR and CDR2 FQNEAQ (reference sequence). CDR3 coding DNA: TGTGCCAGCAGCCGATCAGGGGGCTGGGACACCGGGGAGCTGTTTTTT. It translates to CASSRSGGWDTGELFF.